A selection of T cell receptor beta chains follows, all from one sample in a study of blood T cell repertoires in COVID-19. The table came from immunoSEQ multiplex PCR; TCRdb's copy has only in-frame clones and leaves some out. The data show 300,000 or so clones, with 75% to 90% seen just once and 3% to 4% held by the top ten. The source material was peripheral blood. The receptors here all came from a woman aged 40 to 50 with acute or convalescent COVID-19. CDR3s include the opening cysteine and the closing phenylalanine or tryptophan. D genes are given only for firm matches. Clone size is shown for a subset of rows, as once, few, many or a class of expanded clone.

v_call	j_call	clone_size	d_call	cdr3_nt	cdr3_aa
TRBV9	TRBJ1-3	once	-	TGTGCCAGCAGCGCAGGGGTATCTGGAAACACCATATATTTT	CASSAGVSGNTIYF
TRBV5-1	TRBJ1-3	-	-	TGCGCCAGCAGCTTGGGGACAGACTCTGGAAACACCATATATTTT	CASSLGTDSGNTIYF
TRBV11-2	TRBJ1-1	-	-	TGTGCCAGCAGCTTATATAGCCAGGGGACGACTGAAGCTTTCTTT	CASSLYSQGTTEAFF
TRBV5-6	TRBJ1-1	-	-	TGTGCCAGCAGCTTGACAGGGAACACTGAAGCTTTCTTT	CASSLTGNTEAFF
TRBV18	TRBJ1-2	-	TRBD1	TGTGCCAGCTCACCACAACGAACAGGGGAGAACTATGGCTACACCTTC	CASSPQRTGENYGYTF
TRBV18	TRBJ1-1	-	-	TGTGCCAGCTCAGGGGAGGCGGGTACTGAAGCTTTCTTT	CASSGEAGTEAFF
TRBV7-2	TRBJ1-5	-	-	TGTGCCAGCAGCCCTCTTGTAGGGGGTCAGCCCCAGCATTTT	CASSPLVGGQPQHF
TRBV6-1	TRBJ1-2	-	TRBD1	TGTGCCAGCAGTGAACGGGACAGGGTATACTATGGCTACACCTTC	CASSERDRVYYGYTF
TRBV9	TRBJ2-5	few	TRBD2	TGTGCCAGCAGCAAGACTTTTGAAGCGGGGGCTTCTGGGACCCAGTACTTC	CASSKTFEAGASGTQYF
TRBV11-2	TRBJ1-4	-	TRBD1	TGTGCCAGCAGCCGTGGACAGGTGGGGGGTAATAATGAAAAACTGTTTTTT	CASSRGQVGGNNEKLFF
TRBV24-1	TRBJ2-1	-	TRBD2	TGTGCCACCAGTACTAGAAGCGGGGGGACCTCCTACAATGAGCAGTTCTTC	CATSTRSGGTSYNEQFF
TRBV30	TRBJ1-5	-	-	TGTGCCTGGAGTGTGGACAGCCCTTATAGCAATCAGCCCCAGCATTTT	CAWSVDSPYSNQPQHF
TRBV20-1	TRBJ1-2	-	-	TGCAGTGCTAGTGACGGCGGCGGGAAGGTTTCTTATGGCTACACCTTC	CSASDGGGKVSYGYTF
TRBV2	TRBJ2-5	-	TRBD2	TGTGCCAGCAGTGAACTCGGGCTAGCGGAGAGTAAAGAGACCCAGTACTTC	CASSELGLAESKETQYF
TRBV5-4	TRBJ2-5	-	TRBD2	TGTGCCAGCAGCTTGGCCCCTAGCGGGGGCCAAGAGACCCAGTACTTC	CASSLAPSGGQETQYF
TRBV5-4	TRBJ2-3	once	TRBD1	TGTGCCAGCAGCTCTACCTTCGCCGGGACAGGGTATCGCACGCAGTATTTT	CASSSTFAGTGYRTQYF
TRBV19	TRBJ2-5	-	-	TGTGCCAGTAGTATAGAACGAGGGGAGACCCAGTACTTC	CASSIERGETQYF
TRBV9	TRBJ1-1	-	TRBD1	TGTGCCAGCAGCGTAGGACAGGGTGGATTTGAAGCTTTCTTT	CASSVGQGGFEAFF
TRBV7-3	TRBJ2-3	-	-	TGTGCCAGCAGCTTAACGCCAGGCACAGATACGCAGTATTTT	CASSLTPGTDTQYF
TRBV11-2	TRBJ2-5	-	-	TGTGCCAGCAGCTGGGGTACAGGGTTGGAGACCCAGTACTTC	CASSWGTGLETQYF
TRBV19	TRBJ1-2	-	-	TGTGCCAGTGGCCAGACGGGAAACTATGGCTACACCTTC	CASGQTGNYGYTF
TRBV7-6	TRBJ2-3	-	TRBD1	TGTGCCAGCAGCCTGGACAGGAGAGTCACAGATACGCAGTATTTT	CASSLDRRVTDTQYF
TRBV4-2	TRBJ1-4	once	-	TGTGCCAGCAGCCAAGAGCCAGCGGGGCTAGGACTGTTTTTT	CASSQEPAGLGLFF
TRBV9	TRBJ1-2	-	TRBD1	TGTGCCAGCAGCGACACCCGGGACAGGGATCCTATGAAATCTAACTATGGCTACACCTTC	CASSDTRDRDPMKSNYGYTF